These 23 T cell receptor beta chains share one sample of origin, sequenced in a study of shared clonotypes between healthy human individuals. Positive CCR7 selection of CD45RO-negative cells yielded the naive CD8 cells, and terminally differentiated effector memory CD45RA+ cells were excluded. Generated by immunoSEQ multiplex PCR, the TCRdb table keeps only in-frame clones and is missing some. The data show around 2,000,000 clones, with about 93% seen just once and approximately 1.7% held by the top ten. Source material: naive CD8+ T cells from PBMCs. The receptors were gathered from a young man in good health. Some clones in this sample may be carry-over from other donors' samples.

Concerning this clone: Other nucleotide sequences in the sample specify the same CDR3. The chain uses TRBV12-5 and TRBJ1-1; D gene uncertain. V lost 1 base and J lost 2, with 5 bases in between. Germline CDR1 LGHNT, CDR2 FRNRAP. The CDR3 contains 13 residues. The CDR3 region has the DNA TGTGCTAGTGGTTTGGGCCGCAACACTGAAGCTTTCTTT. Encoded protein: CASGLGRNTEAFF.

CDR3 loop: CASSLRTGGSMNTEAFF. The CDR3 DNA sequence: TGTGCCAGCAGCCTCCGGACAGGGGGATCTATGAACACTGAAGCTTTCTTT. V usage is TRBV7-6 and J usage is TRBJ1-1, with TRBD1 matching over 10 bases. V trimming: 5 bases; J trimming: 0 bases; junction bases outside the gene matches: 9. Germline lookup yields CDR1 SGHVS and CDR2 FNYEAQ. The CDR3 runs to 17 residues.

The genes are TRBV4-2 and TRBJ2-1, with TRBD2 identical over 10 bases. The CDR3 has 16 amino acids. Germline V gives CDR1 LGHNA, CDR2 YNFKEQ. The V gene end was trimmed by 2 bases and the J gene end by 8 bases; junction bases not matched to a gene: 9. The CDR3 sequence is CASSQSPSGSADEQFF. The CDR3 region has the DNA TGTGCCAGCAGCCAAAGCCCTAGCGGGAGTGCCGATGAGCAGTTCTTC.

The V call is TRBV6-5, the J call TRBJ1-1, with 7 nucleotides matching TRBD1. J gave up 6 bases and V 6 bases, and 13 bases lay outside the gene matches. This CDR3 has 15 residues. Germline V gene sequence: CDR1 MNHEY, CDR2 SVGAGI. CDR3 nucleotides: TGTGCCAGCAGCTTAAGCAGGGGGTCCCCCCCTGAAGCTTTCTTT. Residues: CASSLSRGSPPEAFF.

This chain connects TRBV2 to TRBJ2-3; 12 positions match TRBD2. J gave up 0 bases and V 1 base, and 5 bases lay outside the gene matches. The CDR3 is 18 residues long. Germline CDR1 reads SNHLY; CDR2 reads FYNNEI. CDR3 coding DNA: TGTGCCAGCAGTGAAGGACTAGCGGGAGAATATAGCACAGATACGCAGTATTTT. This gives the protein CASSEGLAGEYSTDTQYF.

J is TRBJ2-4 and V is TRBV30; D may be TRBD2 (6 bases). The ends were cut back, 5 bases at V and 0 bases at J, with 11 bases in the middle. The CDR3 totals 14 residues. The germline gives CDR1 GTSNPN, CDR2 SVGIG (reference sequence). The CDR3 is CAWEGTLAKNIQYF. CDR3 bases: TGTGCCTGGGAAGGGACTTTAGCCAAAAACATTCAGTACTTC.

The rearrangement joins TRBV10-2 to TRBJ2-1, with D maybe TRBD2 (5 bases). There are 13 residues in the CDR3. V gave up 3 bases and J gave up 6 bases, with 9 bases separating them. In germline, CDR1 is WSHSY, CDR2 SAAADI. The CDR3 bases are TGCGCCAGCAGTGACGGCCGGGGCAATGAGCAGTTCTTC. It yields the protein CASSDGRGNEQFF.

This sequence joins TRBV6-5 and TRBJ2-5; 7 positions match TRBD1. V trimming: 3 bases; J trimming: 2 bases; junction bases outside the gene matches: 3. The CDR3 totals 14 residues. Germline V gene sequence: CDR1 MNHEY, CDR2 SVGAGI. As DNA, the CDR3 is TGTGCCAGCAGTTATACAGGGGAACAAGAGACCCAGTACTTC. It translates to CASSYTGEQETQYF.

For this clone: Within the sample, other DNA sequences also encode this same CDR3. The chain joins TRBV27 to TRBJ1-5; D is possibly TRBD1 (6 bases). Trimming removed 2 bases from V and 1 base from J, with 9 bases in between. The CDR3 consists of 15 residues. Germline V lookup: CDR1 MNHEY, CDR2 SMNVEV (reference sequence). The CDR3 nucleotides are TGTGCCAGCAGTTTACGGGGGGGCAGCAATCAGCCCCAGCATTTT. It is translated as CASSLRGGSNQPQHF.

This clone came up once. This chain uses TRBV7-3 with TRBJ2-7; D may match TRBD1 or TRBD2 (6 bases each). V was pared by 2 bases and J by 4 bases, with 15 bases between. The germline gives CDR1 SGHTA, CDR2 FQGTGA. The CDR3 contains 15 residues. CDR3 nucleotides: TGTGCCAGCAGCTTAGGTCGGGGGCCCCTTTACGAGCAGTACTTC. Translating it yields CASSLGRGPLYEQYF.

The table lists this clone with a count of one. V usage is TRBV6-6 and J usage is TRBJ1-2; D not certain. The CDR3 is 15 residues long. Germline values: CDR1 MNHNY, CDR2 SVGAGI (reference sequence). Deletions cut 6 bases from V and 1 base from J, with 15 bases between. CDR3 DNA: TGTGCCAGCAGCAACAGAGCCTCGGGTAACTATGGCTACACCTTC. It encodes CASSNRASGNYGYTF.

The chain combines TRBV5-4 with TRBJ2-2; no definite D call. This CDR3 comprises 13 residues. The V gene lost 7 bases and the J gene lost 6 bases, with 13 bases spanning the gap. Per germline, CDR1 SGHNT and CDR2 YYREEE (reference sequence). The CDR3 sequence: CASGPTESGELFF. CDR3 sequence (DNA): TGTGCCAGCGGCCCAACAGAATCCGGGGAGCTGTTTTTT.

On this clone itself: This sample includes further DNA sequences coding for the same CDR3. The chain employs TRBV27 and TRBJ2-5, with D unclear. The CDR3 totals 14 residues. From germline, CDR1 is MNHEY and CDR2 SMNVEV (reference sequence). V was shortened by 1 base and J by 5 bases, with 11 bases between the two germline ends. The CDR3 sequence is CASSLLGPGETQYF. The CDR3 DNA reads TGTGCCAGCAGTTTATTGGGTCCCGGGGAGACCCAGTACTTC.

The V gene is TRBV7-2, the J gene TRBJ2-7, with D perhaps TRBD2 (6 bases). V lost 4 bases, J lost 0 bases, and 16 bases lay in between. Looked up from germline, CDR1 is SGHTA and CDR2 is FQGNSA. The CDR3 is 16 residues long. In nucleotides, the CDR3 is TGTGCCAGCAGCTCAGTTCCGGGACTGAGCTCCTACGAGCAGTACTTC. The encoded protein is CASSSVPGLSSYEQYF.

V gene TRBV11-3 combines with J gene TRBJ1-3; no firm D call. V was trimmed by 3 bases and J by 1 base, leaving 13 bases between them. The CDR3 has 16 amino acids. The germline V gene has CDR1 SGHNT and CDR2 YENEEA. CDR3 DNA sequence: TGTGCCAGCAGCTTGGGTTTCGGGTCTTCTGGAAACACCATATATTTT. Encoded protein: CASSLGFGSSGNTIYF.

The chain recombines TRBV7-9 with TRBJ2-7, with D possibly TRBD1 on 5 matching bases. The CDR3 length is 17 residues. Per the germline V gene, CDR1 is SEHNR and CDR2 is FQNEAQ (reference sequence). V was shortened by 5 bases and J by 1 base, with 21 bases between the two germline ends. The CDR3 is CASSHPGPRARSYEQYF. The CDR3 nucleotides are TGTGCCAGCAGCCACCCCGGGCCCAGGGCGCGATCCTACGAGCAGTACTTC.

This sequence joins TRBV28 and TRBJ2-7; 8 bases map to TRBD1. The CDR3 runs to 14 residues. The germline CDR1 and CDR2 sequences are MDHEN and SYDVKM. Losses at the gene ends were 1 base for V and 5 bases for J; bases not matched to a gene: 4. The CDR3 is CASSLSGGSDEQYF. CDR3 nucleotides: TGTGCCAGCAGTTTATCAGGGGGCAGCGACGAGCAGTACTTC.

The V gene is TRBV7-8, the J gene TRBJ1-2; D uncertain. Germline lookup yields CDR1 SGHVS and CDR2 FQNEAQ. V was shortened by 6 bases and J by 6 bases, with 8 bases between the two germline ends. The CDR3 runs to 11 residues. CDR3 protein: CASREGNGYTF. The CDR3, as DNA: TGTGCCAGCAGGGAAGGGAATGGCTACACCTTC.

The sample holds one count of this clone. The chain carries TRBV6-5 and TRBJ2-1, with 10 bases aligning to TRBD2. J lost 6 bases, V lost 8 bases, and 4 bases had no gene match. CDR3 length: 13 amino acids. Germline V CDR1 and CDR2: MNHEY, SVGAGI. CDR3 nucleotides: TGTGCCAGCTCTAGCGGGAGACGCAATGAGCAGTTCTTC. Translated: CASSSGRRNEQFF.

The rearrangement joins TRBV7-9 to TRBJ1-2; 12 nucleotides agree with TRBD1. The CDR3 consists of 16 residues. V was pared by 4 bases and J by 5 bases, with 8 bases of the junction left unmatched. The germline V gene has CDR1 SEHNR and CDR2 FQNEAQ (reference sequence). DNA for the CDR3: TGTGCCAGCAGCTGGGGACAGGGGGCCACCCTATATGGCTACACCTTC. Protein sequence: CASSWGQGATLYGYTF.

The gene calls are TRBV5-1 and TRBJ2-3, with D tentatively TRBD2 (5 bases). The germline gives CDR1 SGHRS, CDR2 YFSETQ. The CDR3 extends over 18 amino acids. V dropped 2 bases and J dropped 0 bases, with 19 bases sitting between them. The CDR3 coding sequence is TGCGCCAGCAGCTTATCACCCTCGGGCCTAGCAAGCACAGATACGCAGTATTTT. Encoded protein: CASSLSPSGLASTDTQYF.

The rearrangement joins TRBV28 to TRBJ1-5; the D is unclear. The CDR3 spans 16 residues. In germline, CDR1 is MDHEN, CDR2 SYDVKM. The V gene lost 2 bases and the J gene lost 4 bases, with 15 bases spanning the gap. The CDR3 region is CASSLRAARENQPQHF. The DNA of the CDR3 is TGTGCCAGCAGTTTAAGGGCGGCGAGGGAAAATCAGCCCCAGCATTTT.

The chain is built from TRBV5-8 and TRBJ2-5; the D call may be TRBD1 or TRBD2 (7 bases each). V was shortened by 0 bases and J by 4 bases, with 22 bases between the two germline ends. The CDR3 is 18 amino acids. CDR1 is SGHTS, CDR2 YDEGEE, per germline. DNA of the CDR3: TGTGCCAGCAGCTTGGAGGGGAGGGGGCCGCGGTATCCAGAGACCCAGTACTTC. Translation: CASSLEGRGPRYPETQYF.